This TCR beta chain came from a study of CD8 T cells in ankylosing spondylitis. Germline assignment: CDR1 MNHEY and CDR2 SVGAGI. The CDR3 loop spans 15 amino acids. V was pared by 2 bases and J by 0 bases, with 11 bases between. Study-level results: Disease-linked clones reportedly showed significant enrichment in matched ankylosing spondylitis synovial fluid.

In regard to this clonotype: Antigen unknown.

The authors made TCR beta libraries by quantitative 5'-RACE with molecular barcodes. Each CDR3 protein is one row after TCRdb ran MiXCR on the 5' RACE reads. The table has roughly 250,000 distinct CDR3 sequences, approximately 9% seen once. The chain combines TRBV6-5 with TRBJ2-7; a possible D gene is TRBD1 (6 bases). This clonotype was sampled from a male donor with ankylosing spondylitis or in good health (not recorded which). Source material: blood, either unsorted or a sorted T cell fraction (not recorded which). The CDR3 sequence is CASSYQGSYSYEQYF. CDR3 nucleotide sequence: TGTGCCAGCAGTTACCAGGGGTCCTACTCCTACGAGCAGTACTTC.